These 18 T cell receptor beta chains came from one sample sequenced in a study of blood T cell repertoires in COVID-19. Profiling relied on immunoSEQ multiplex PCR, and the TCRdb table lists in-frame clones only, not all of them. The sample has tens of thousands of clones, roughly 87% seen once. The sequenced material came from peripheral blood. These receptor sequences come from a man younger than 35 with COVID-19, enrolled during active disease.

The CDR3 spells CASSRSGVREQYF. The CDR3 DNA sequence: TGTGCCAGCAGCCGGTCCGGGGTGAGGGAGCAGTACTTC. The rearrangement links TRBV12-3 or TRBV12-4 to TRBJ2-7; a weak D match, TRBD2 (5 bases). V gave up 6 bases and J gave up 7 bases, with 16 bases separating them. The CDR3 contains 13 residues.

The V call is TRBV5-6, the J call TRBJ2-7; TRBD1 aligns across 7 bases. The junction had 14 bases not matched to a gene; V was cut back by 2 bases and J by 9 bases. CDR1 SGHDT and CDR2 YYEEEE come from the germline V gene. The CDR3 has 15 residues. In DNA, the CDR3 is TGTGCCAGCAGCTTAGGGACAGCTACTACGATGGGGCAGTACTTC. Protein: CASSLGTATTMGQYF. Together with reference TRBV5-6 and TRBJ2-7, the CDR3 gives the full variable domain: DAGVTQSPTHLIKTRGQQVTLRCSPKSGHDTVSWYQQALGQGPQFIFQYYEEEERQRGNFPDRFSGHQFPNYSSELNVNALLLGDSALYLCASSLGTATTMGQYFGPGTRLTVT.

CDR3 sequence reads: CASSYSPGSTGELFF. The CDR3 DNA is TGTGCCAGCAGTTACTCTCCAGGATCTACCGGGGAGCTGTTTTTT. This rearrangement joins TRBV6-6 to TRBJ2-2; D gene ambiguous. The CDR3 has 15 amino acids. V was shortened by 0 bases and J by 5 bases, with 10 bases between the two germline ends. CDR1 is MNHNY and CDR2 is SVGAGI in the germline V gene (reference sequence).

The genes are TRBV10-1 and TRBJ1-1; TRBD1 is a possible D gene (5 bases). V was cut by 0 bases and J by 4 bases, with 9 bases left in between. Germline lookup yields CDR1 WNHNN and CDR2 SYGVQD (reference sequence). The CDR3 has 14 amino acids. CDR3 region: CASSESGGATEAFF. CDR3 DNA sequence: TGCGCCAGCAGTGAGTCGGGGGGAGCCACTGAAGCTTTCTTT.

This clone was detected once. The genes are TRBV6-6 and TRBJ1-5; D ambiguous. Trimming cost V 5 bases and J 0 bases, with 14 bases left between them. CDR1 is MNHNY, CDR2 SVGAGI, per germline (reference sequence). The CDR3 extends over 16 amino acids. CDR3 amino acids: CASSLEGTDSNQPQHF. CDR3 coding DNA: TGTGCCAGCAGTCTGGAGGGCACCGATAGCAATCAGCCCCAGCATTTT.

The chain is built from TRBV18 and TRBJ2-7; TRBD1 might be the D (5 bases). V was pared by 3 bases and J by 1 base, with 13 bases between. Germline CDR1 reads KGHSH; CDR2 reads LQKENI. The CDR3 sequence is 15 residues long. CDR3 in amino acids: CASSPRVSPSYEQYF. The CDR3 DNA sequence: TGTGCCAGCTCACCCAGGGTGAGTCCTTCCTACGAGCAGTACTTC.

V usage is TRBV6-5 and J usage is TRBJ1-5; no firm D call. Germline V gene data show CDR1 as MNHEY and CDR2 as SVGAGI. The CDR3 spans 15 residues. Trimming shortened V by 3 bases and J by 3 bases, and 12 bases separated the two germline ends. CDR3 sequence (DNA): TGTGCCAGCAGTTATTCAGCGGGGTCCAATCAGCCCCAGCATTTT. Protein product: CASSYSAGSNQPQHF.

The genes are TRBV5-4 and TRBJ2-7, with a tentative D call TRBD2 (5 bases). V was cut by 0 bases and J by 7 bases, with 11 bases left in between. Germline loops: CDR1 SGHNT, CDR2 YYREEE (reference sequence). This CDR3 has 13 residues. CDR3: CASSLGPGFEQYF. The CDR3 DNA sequence: TGTGCCAGCAGCTTGGGTCCGGGGTTTGAGCAGTACTTC.

The gene calls are TRBV2 and TRBJ1-1; D uncertain. CDR1 and CDR2 from the germline V gene are SNHLY and FYNNEI. Trimming left V 6 bases short and J 6 bases short, with 17 bases between. The CDR3 is 14 amino acids. The CDR3 loop reads CASSSSGARSEAFF. The CDR3 bases are TGTGCCAGCAGCTCCTCAGGCGCTCGATCTGAAGCTTTCTTT.

This sequence joins TRBV27 and TRBJ2-7, with TRBD1 matching over 9 bases. Germline V gene data show CDR1 as MNHEY and CDR2 as SMNVEV (reference sequence). The CDR3 contains 12 residues. Trimming at V came to 5 bases and at J to 5 bases, leaving 1 base not matched to a gene. The CDR3 protein is CASSTGGNEQYF. As DNA, the CDR3 is TGTGCCAGCAGTACAGGGGGCAACGAGCAGTACTTC.

The chain has TRBV6-1 and TRBJ1-3; no reliable D call. The CDR3 has 14 residues. V was shortened by 10 bases and J by 0 bases, with 13 bases between the two germline ends. CDR1 is MNHNS and CDR2 is SASEGT in the germline V gene. DNA of the CDR3: TGTGCCACCACCCTCGGGGTCTCTGGAAACACCATATATTTT. This translates into CATTLGVSGNTIYF.

This chain joins TRBV10-3 and TRBJ2-7; D is unresolved. The CDR3 totals 12 residues. Trimming took off 10 bases at V and 0 bases at J, with 10 bases between the two ends. CDR1 and CDR2 from the germline V gene are ENHRY and SYGVKD. As DNA, the CDR3 is TGTGCCACTCGACTGGGCTCCTACGAGCAGTACTTC. Encoded protein: CATRLGSYEQYF.

The chain links TRBV27 to TRBJ2-7, with 13 nucleotides matching TRBD2. The CDR3 contains 17 residues. Germline V lookup: CDR1 MNHEY, CDR2 SMNVEV (reference sequence). V dropped 0 bases and J dropped 1; count of bases not matched to a gene: 3. The CDR3 DNA follows: TGTGCCAGCAGTTTATCGAGGGGACTAGCGGGATCCTACGAGCAGTACTTC. It yields the protein CASSLSRGLAGSYEQYF.

The chain carries TRBV5-5 and TRBJ2-1, with D possibly being TRBD2 (6 bases). V lost 4 bases to trimming and J lost 0 bases, with 14 bases between them. Germline lookup yields CDR1 SGHKS and CDR2 YYEKEE (reference sequence). CDR3 length: 16 amino acids. CDR3 nucleotides: TGTGCCAGCAGCCCAACTATAGCGGTCTCCTACAATGAGCAGTTCTTC. Translating gives CASSPTIAVSYNEQFF.

This clone has a single count. CDR3 sequence reads: CASSLGGTYEQYF. CDR3 nucleotides: TGCGCCAGCAGCTTGGGAGGAACCTACGAGCAGTACTTC. The gene calls are TRBV5-1 and TRBJ2-7; D unresolved. CDR1 and CDR2 from the germline V gene are SGHRS and YFSETQ. The CDR3 extends over 13 amino acids. V was cut by 0 bases and J by 2 bases, with 6 bases left in between. The full variable domain, in which reference TRBV5-1 and TRBJ2-7 provide the parts outside the CDR3, is KAGVTQTPRYLIKTRGQQVTLSCSPISGHRSVSWYQQTPGQGLQFLFEYFSETQRNKGNFPGRFSGRQFSNSRSEMNVSTLELGDSALYLCASSLGGTYEQYFGPGTRLTVT.

The gene calls are TRBV5-1 and TRBJ2-1; 8 bases align to TRBD2. V lost 4 bases to trimming and J lost 0 bases; unmatched junction nucleotides: 15. Germline assignment: CDR1 SGHRS and CDR2 YFSETQ. This CDR3 comprises 19 residues. CDR3 DNA: TGCGCCAGCAGCGGTTCAATCCAAGTGAGCGGGAGCTCCTACAATGAGCAGTTCTTC. Translation gives CASSGSIQVSGSSYNEQFF.

The gene calls are TRBV2 and TRBJ1-1, with 7 bases identical to TRBD1. The CDR3 has 13 amino acids. J was trimmed by 6 bases and V by 5 bases; bases with no gene match: 6. Germline CDR1 is SNHLY and CDR2 is FYNNEI. For the CDR3, the DNA is TGTGCCAGCAGTAGACAGGGTAACCCTGAAGCTTTCTTT. Amino acids: CASSRQGNPEAFF.

The V and J genes are TRBV28 and TRBJ1-2; 10 bases map to TRBD1. CDR1 and CDR2 (germline): MDHEN, SYDVKM. This CDR3 spans 13 amino acids. J lost 4 bases, V lost 7 bases, and 3 bases had no gene match. The CDR3 DNA is TGTGCCAGCATGGGACAGGGGATCTATGGCTACACCTTC. Its translation: CASMGQGIYGYTF.